This is a list of T cell receptor beta chains from one sample in a study of T cells in narcolepsy. Sequenced by immunoSEQ multiplex PCR; TCRdb stores in-frame clones only, minus some. The sample has tens of thousands of clones, more than 70% seen once; the top ten hold 1.2%. What was sequenced was CD45RA- memory CD4+ T cells from PBMCs. Receptors were obtained from a human donor with narcolepsy. The conserved cysteine and the conserved F or W are not part of the CDR3 here. D genes are given only for firm matches.

>TRBJ2-2|TRBV5-1|.
ASSKDFGGPGELF
>TRBJ2-7|TRBV5-8|.
ASSLIVSVSGEQY
>TRBJ1-1|TRBV28|TRBD1
ASITGQGASGAF
>TRBJ1-4|TRBV30|.
AWSAATNEKLF
>TRBJ1-3|TRBV21-1|.
ASGQAKVSGNTIY
>TRBJ2-3|TRBV19|.
ASSHRTTDTQY
>TRBJ2-2|TRBV2|.
ASRNRDTGELF
>TRBJ1-1|TRBV19|.
ASRGRGTNTEAF
>TRBJ1-1|TRBV7-6|TRBD1
ASSLAGQANTEAF
>TRBJ2-1|TRBV5-6|TRBD1
ASSLNRDRGGLRQF
>TRBJ1-1|TRBV5-1|.
ASSTRGRTNTEAF
>TRBJ2-1|TRBV5-6|TRBD2
ASSSYGLAGSYNEQF
>TRBJ2-2|TRBV7-9|.
ASILTGTGELF
>TRBJ2-1|TRBV11-2|.
ASSLGVTRSSYNEQF
>TRBJ2-7|TRBV15|TRBD1
ATSRSEPGQGYEQY
>TRBJ2-7|TRBV5-4|.
ASSLGGTEILGQY
>TRBJ1-2|TRBV27|.
ASTVSSWALGGYT
>TRBJ1-4|TRBV7-2|.
ASSLEFANNEKLF
>TRBJ2-7|TRBV5-4|TRBD1
ASSRQGFVYEQY
>TRBJ2-3|TRBV28|.
ASSASYKMTSTDTQY
>TRBJ2-3|TRBV6-1|TRBD1
ATEDRQTDTQY
>TRBJ2-6|TRBV18|.
ASSRMSGANVLT
>TRBJ1-6|TRBV12-5|TRBD1
ASGMGQGAENSPLH
>TRBJ1-5|TRBV23-1|.
ASSLKGEKGSGNQPQH
>TRBJ2-1|TRBV9|TRBD1
ASLTDTKSRGPDNEQF
>TRBJ1-5|TRBV6-1|.
ASSEATLAGVSNQPQH
>TRBJ2-1|TRBV7-2|TRBD2
ASSFGLAGGF
>TRBJ2-1|TRBV2|TRBD2
ASSRGDSYNEQF
>TRBJ2-7|TRBV5-1|.
ASRRTGGGHEQY
>TRBJ1-1|TRBV5-6|TRBD1
ASSWDRSSEAF
>TRBJ2-3|TRBV13|TRBD2
ASSLGSGIRTDTQY
>TRBJ1-6|TRBV7-3|TRBD1
ASSPQGGTDSPLH
>TRBJ1-6|TRBV5-1|TRBD1
ASSLTGASYNSPLH
>TRBJ2-1|TRBV11-2|.
ASSLSGTGSMVDEQF
>TRBJ2-1|TRBV28|TRBD2
ASTSSAGGATTYNEQF
>TRBJ1-2|TRBV7-2|.
ASSLLTDYGYT
>TRBJ1-1|TRBV6-1|TRBD1
ASSFQQGATEAF
>TRBJ2-5|TRBV29-1|.
SVEVQQETQY
>TRBJ2-1|TRBV27|TRBD2
ASSFRVAGASSSYNEQF
>TRBJ1-1|TRBV2|.
ASSGYVEAF
>TRBJ1-2|TRBV19|TRBD1
ASSIQGATNNYGYT
>TRBJ1-5|TRBV19|.
ASREGYISNQPQH
>TRBJ2-1|TRBV28|.
ASSWYNEQF
>TRBJ2-1|TRBV14|TRBD2
ASSPRLAGAYNEQF
>TRBJ1-4|TRBV4-2|.
ASGEPLGEKLF
>TRBJ2-3|TRBV29-1|.
SVVGYTDTQY
>TRBJ1-3|TRBV6-1|.
ASSERGNSGNTIY
>TRBJ2-1|TRBV7-2|.
ASSLSGGSYNEQF
>TRBJ2-3|TRBV5-4|.
ASSGQGTDTQY
>TRBJ1-5|TRBV6-4|TRBD1
ARPRQGEPSRGQPQH